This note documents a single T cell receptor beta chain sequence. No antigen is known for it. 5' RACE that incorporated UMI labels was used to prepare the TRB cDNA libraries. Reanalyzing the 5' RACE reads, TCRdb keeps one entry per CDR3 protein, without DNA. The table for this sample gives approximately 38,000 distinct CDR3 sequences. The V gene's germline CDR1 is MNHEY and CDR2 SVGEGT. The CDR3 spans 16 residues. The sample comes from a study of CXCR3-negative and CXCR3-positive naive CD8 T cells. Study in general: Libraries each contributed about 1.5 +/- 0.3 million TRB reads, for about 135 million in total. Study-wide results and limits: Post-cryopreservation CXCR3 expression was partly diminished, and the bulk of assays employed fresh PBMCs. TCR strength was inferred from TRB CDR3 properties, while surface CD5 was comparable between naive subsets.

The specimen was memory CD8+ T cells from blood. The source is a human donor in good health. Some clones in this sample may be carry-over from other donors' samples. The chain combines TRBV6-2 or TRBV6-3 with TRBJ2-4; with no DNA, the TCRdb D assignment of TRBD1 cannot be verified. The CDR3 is CASREPPGGGLNIQYF.